The 31 T cell receptor beta chains presented below share a single source sample, sequenced in a study of blood T cell repertoires in COVID-19. The repertoire was sequenced with immunoSEQ multiplex PCR; TCRdb's copy has only in-frame clones and lacks some. Altogether 100,000 to 150,000 clones are present, less than 85% being singletons, with the ten largest covering about a sixth. The sequenced sample consisted of peripheral blood. These TCRs come from a woman at least 80 years old with acute or convalescent COVID-19.

This chain joins TRBV18 and TRBJ1-4; D may be TRBD1 (6 bases). The CDR3 loop spans 14 amino acids. Germline CDR1 KGHSH, CDR2 LQKENI. The V end lost 4 bases, the J end lost 10 bases, and 16 bases lay between the germline ends. CDR3 nucleotides: TGTGCCAGCTCACTAAGGGACACGGGGAGAAAACTGTTTTTT. Translation gives CASSLRDTGRKLFF. The full variable domain, rest sourced from reference TRBV18 and TRBJ1-4, is NAGVMQNPRHLVRRRGQEARLRCSPMKGHSHVYWYRQLPEEGLKFMVYLQKENIIDESGMPKERFSAEFPKEGPSILRIQQVVRGDSAAYFCASSLRDTGRKLFFGSGTQLSVL.

This chain uses TRBV2 with TRBJ2-7, with TRBD1 matching over 11 bases. Germline loops: CDR1 SNHLY, CDR2 FYNNEI. V lost 6 bases and J lost 4; bases outside the gene matches: 2. CDR3 length: 13 amino acids. DNA for the CDR3: TGTGCCAGCAGGGACAGGGGGCTATACGAGCAGTACTTC. It codes for CASRDRGLYEQYF.

The chain couples TRBV19 to TRBJ1-4; 8 bases are shared with TRBD1. With V trimmed by 5 bases and J by 5 bases, 4 bases remained unmatched. The germline CDR1 and CDR2 sequences are LNHDA and SQIVND (reference sequence). This CDR3 comprises 14 residues. The CDR3 sequence is CASSRQGKNEKLFF. CDR3 DNA: TGTGCCAGTAGTCGACAGGGGAAGAATGAAAAACTGTTTTTT.

The gene calls are TRBV6-6 and TRBJ2-7, with no clear D. Trimming shortened V by 5 bases and J by 4 bases, and 15 bases separated the two germline ends. Germline lookup yields CDR1 MNHNY and CDR2 SVGAGI (reference sequence). The CDR3 contains 14 residues. The CDR3 nucleotides are TGTGCCAGCAGTCCCGCTTCCACACATTACGAGCAGTACTTC. Encoded protein: CASSPASTHYEQYF.

This sequence joins TRBV6-2 or TRBV6-3 and TRBJ1-5, with 8 nucleotides matching TRBD1. The CDR3 covers 14 residues. Looked up from germline, CDR1 is MNHEY and CDR2 is SVGEGT. Trimming cost V 4 bases and J 9 bases; bases outside gene matches: 8. The DNA for the CDR3 is TGTGCCAGCAGTTTCAGACAGGGGAGACGGCCCCAGCATTTT. Encoded protein: CASSFRQGRRPQHF.

The V and J genes are TRBV10-3 and TRBJ1-3, with no clear D. CDR3 length: 15 amino acids. The germline CDR1 and CDR2 sequences are ENHRY and SYGVKD. Trimming pared 7 bases from V and 2 bases from J, leaving 15 bases between. The CDR3 reads CAITASLGAGNTIYF. DNA of the CDR3: TGTGCCATCACCGCCTCGCTAGGAGCTGGAAACACCATATATTTT.

This chain links TRBV7-8 with TRBJ2-2; weak D call: TRBD2 (6 bases). CDR3 length: 16 residues. V dropped 1 base and J dropped 7 bases, with 16 bases sitting between them. Germline V gene lookup returns CDR1 SGHVS and CDR2 FQNEAQ. The CDR3 is CASSLVQGRGIGELFF. The CDR3 DNA follows: TGTGCCAGCAGCTTAGTTCAAGGGCGGGGCATCGGGGAGCTGTTTTTT.

The chain recombines TRBV5-5 with TRBJ1-4, with D perhaps TRBD1 (6 bases). Per the germline V gene, CDR1 is SGHKS and CDR2 is YYEKEE (reference sequence). This CDR3 has 19 residues. Trimming cost V 4 bases and J 3 bases, with 25 bases left between them. CDR3 amino acids: CASSGDRDINVLPNEKLFF. CDR3 in DNA: TGTGCCAGCAGCGGGGACCGGGACATAAATGTATTGCCTAATGAAAAACTGTTTTTT.

The CDR3 bases are TGTGCCAGCAGTCCCGGACAGGGCCACGAGACCCAGTACTTC. It translates to CASSPGQGHETQYF. The chain uses TRBV27 and TRBJ2-5; 8 nucleotides align to TRBD1. This CDR3 spans 14 amino acids. Germline-derived CDR1 and CDR2 are MNHEY and SMNVEV (reference sequence). V was clipped by 5 bases and J by 5 bases; unmatched bases: 7.

The chain links TRBV10-2 to TRBJ2-3; 12 nucleotides match TRBD2. J gave up 4 bases and V 3 bases, and 5 bases lay outside the gene matches. This CDR3 is 16 amino acids long. CDR1 WSHSY and CDR2 SAAADI come from the germline V gene. The CDR3 nucleotides are TGCGCCAGCAGTGACTCGGGGACTAGCGGGTCAGATACGCAGTATTTT. This gives the protein CASSDSGTSGSDTQYF.

V is TRBV4-3 and J is TRBJ2-3, with 13 nucleotides matching TRBD2. Looked up from germline, CDR1 is LGHNA and CDR2 is YSLEER. The trim removed 1 base at V and 4 bases at J, leaving 8 bases unmatched. This CDR3 has 18 amino acids. The CDR3 sequence: CASSQALAGGQVADTQYF. The CDR3 DNA follows: TGCGCCAGCAGCCAAGCACTAGCGGGAGGGCAGGTCGCAGATACGCAGTATTTT.

The rearrangement uses TRBV5-1 and TRBJ2-1; 16 bases fit TRBD2. From germline, CDR1 is SGHRS and CDR2 YFSETQ. The V and J ends lost 4 bases and 9 bases, in that order; junction bases with no gene match: 10. This CDR3 has 17 residues. CDR3 in DNA: TGCGCCAGCAGCGCGGGACTAGCGGGAGGGCTGGTAGGTGAGCAGTTCTTC. This sequence encodes CASSAGLAGGLVGEQFF.

This chain joins TRBV6-6 and TRBJ1-5; 10 bases map to TRBD1. Germline loops: CDR1 MNHNY, CDR2 SVGAGI (reference sequence). CDR3 length: 15 amino acids. The ends lost 4 bases at V and 5 bases at J; junction bases unmatched: 5. The CDR3, as DNA: TGTGCCAGCAGTTCCCGGGACAGGGGATATCAGCCCCAGCATTTT. It yields the protein CASSSRDRGYQPQHF.

This clone was counted many times. The V gene is TRBV6-5, the J gene TRBJ2-2, with TRBD1 identical over 9 bases. V was pared by 4 bases and J by 3 bases, with 0 bases of the junction left unmatched. This CDR3 contains 14 residues. Germline V gene lookup returns CDR1 MNHEY and CDR2 SVGAGI. CDR3 DNA sequence: TGTGCCAGCAGTTGGACAGGGGACACCGGGGAGCTGTTTTTT. It translates to CASSWTGDTGELFF.

This clone was seen a few times. The chain carries TRBV3-1 (or the pseudogene TRBV3-2) and TRBJ2-1; TRBD2 matches 9 bases. CDR3 size: 16 residues. The germline CDR1 and CDR2 sequences are LGHDT and YNNKEL (reference sequence). V dropped 4 bases and J dropped 10; count of bases not matched to a gene: 14. This CDR3 is CASSPQAASGAKEQFF. CDR3 sequence (DNA): TGTGCCAGCAGCCCCCAGGCGGCTAGCGGGGCCAAGGAGCAGTTCTTC.

The chain carries TRBV7-2 and TRBJ2-1, with TRBD2 matching 13 bases. CDR1 is SGHTA and CDR2 is FQGNSA in the germline V gene. V was clipped by 6 bases and J by 8 bases; unmatched bases: 7. The CDR3 contains 15 residues. CDR3 sequence reads: CASRPTSGGADEQFF. CDR3 DNA sequence: TGTGCCAGCAGACCTACTAGCGGGGGGGCGGATGAGCAGTTCTTC.

The chain carries TRBV19 and TRBJ2-7; 8 bases match TRBD1. Germline V gene lookup returns CDR1 LNHDA and CDR2 SQIVND (reference sequence). V shed 2 bases, J shed 3 bases, and the junction held 3 bases outside the gene matches. The CDR3 is 14 amino acids. The CDR3 nucleotides read TGTGCCAGTAGTATAACAGGGGGAAACTACGAGCAGTACTTC. This codes for CASSITGGNYEQYF.

This chain connects TRBV7-2 to TRBJ2-5; 9 nucleotides match TRBD1. V lost 7 bases, J lost 5 bases, and 8 bases stayed unmatched. The CDR3 spans 14 residues. CDR1 is SGHTA, CDR2 FQGNSA, per germline. CDR3 amino acids: CASTLGQGRETQYF. The CDR3 DNA reads as TGTGCCAGCACCCTAGGACAGGGGAGGGAGACCCAGTACTTC.

The chain links TRBV7-2 to TRBJ2-5, with 8 bases that match TRBD2. V shed 1 base and J 0 bases; nucleotides not matched to a gene: 1. Germline loops: CDR1 SGHTA, CDR2 FQGNSA. This CDR3 region has 15 residues. Here the CDR3 DNA reads TGTGCCAGCAGCTTAGTAGCGGGGTACCAAGAGACCCAGTACTTC. Its translation is CASSLVAGYQETQYF.

The chain uses TRBV19 and TRBJ2-7; 10 nucleotides line up with TRBD1. The CDR3 consists of 14 residues. CDR1 LNHDA and CDR2 SQIVND come from the germline V gene (reference sequence). Trimming took 6 bases from V and 4 from J; bases not matched to a gene: 6. Here the CDR3 DNA reads TGTGCCAGTAGCCTGACAGGGGGCAGGTACGAGCAGTACTTC. Residues: CASSLTGGRYEQYF.

The V call is TRBV5-1, the J call TRBJ1-4; D not certain. The CDR3 contains 13 residues. The germline V and J ends were trimmed by 5 bases and 6 bases, with 11 bases remaining between them. Germline CDR1 SGHRS, CDR2 YFSETQ. CDR3 residues: CASSAREHEKLFF. The CDR3 coding sequence is TGCGCCAGCAGTGCCCGGGAGCATGAAAAACTGTTTTTT.

V usage is TRBV6-5 and J usage is TRBJ2-6; 7 positions match TRBD1. CDR3 length equals 15 residues. J lost 0 bases, V lost 6 bases, and 2 bases had no gene match. Germline V gene data show CDR1 as MNHEY and CDR2 as SVGAGI. The CDR3 region is CASSPGGSGANVLTF. The CDR3 nucleotides are TGTGCCAGCAGCCCAGGGGGCTCTGGGGCCAACGTCCTGACTTTC.

The chain has TRBV2 and TRBJ2-3; possibly TRBD2 for D (6 bases). The V end was cut by 4 bases, the J end by 3 bases, with 14 bases between. The V gene's germline CDR1 is SNHLY and CDR2 FYNNEI. This CDR3 comprises 15 residues. The CDR3: CASSALASGTDTQYF. CDR3 DNA: TGTGCCAGCAGTGCCCTAGCGTCTGGGACAGATACGCAGTATTTT. The full variable domain, in which reference TRBV2 and TRBJ2-3 provide the parts outside the CDR3, is EPEVTQTPSHQVTQMGQEVILRCVPISNHLYFYWYRQILGQKVEFLVSFYNNEISEKSEIFDDQFSVERPDGSNFTLKIRSTKLEDSAMYFCASSALASGTDTQYFGPGTRLTVL.

J is TRBJ1-1 and V is TRBV5-1; 7 nucleotides line up with TRBD1. The CDR3 sequence is 14 residues long. Trimming cost V 3 bases and J 2 bases; bases outside gene matches: 4. Per germline, CDR1 SGHRS and CDR2 YFSETQ. The CDR3 DNA is TGCGCCAGCAGCTGGGGGGACAGCAACACTGAAGCTTTCTTT. Translated: CASSWGDSNTEAFF.

The rearrangement uses TRBV5-6 and TRBJ1-6; 7 nucleotides agree with TRBD1. The CDR3 is 14 residues long. V shed 1 base, J shed 8 bases, and the junction held 3 bases outside the gene matches. Germline lookup yields CDR1 SGHDT and CDR2 YYEEEE. CDR3 loop: CASSLRDRDSPLHF. The CDR3 coding sequence is TGTGCCAGCAGCTTGCGTGACAGGGATTCACCCCTCCACTTT.

The chain uses TRBV5-1 and TRBJ1-4, with TRBD1 matching 8 bases. After removal of 0 bases from V and 3 bases from J, the junction contained 4 bases not matched to a gene. Germline CDR1 SGHRS, CDR2 YFSETQ. The CDR3 consists of 16 residues. CDR3 bases: TGCGCCAGCAGCTTGGGACAGGGGCTAGCTAATGAAAAACTGTTTTTT. Its protein is CASSLGQGLANEKLFF. The variable domain in full, completed from reference TRBV5-1 and TRBJ1-4, reads KAGVTQTPRYLIKTRGQQVTLSCSPISGHRSVSWYQQTPGQGLQFLFEYFSETQRNKGNFPGRFSGRQFSNSRSEMNVSTLELGDSALYLCASSLGQGLANEKLFFGSGTQLSVL.

This clone has just a few counts. The gene calls are TRBV29-1 and TRBJ2-7; possibly TRBD2 for D (6 bases). Germline values: CDR1 SQVTM, CDR2 ANQGSEA. V lost 4 bases and J lost 7, with 17 bases in between. The CDR3 has 13 residues. The CDR3 coding sequence is TGCAGCGTTGTGAGTACGGGGGTGGGAGAGCAGTACTTC. Translated, it gives CSVVSTGVGEQYF.

The chain carries TRBV27 and TRBJ2-5; TRBD1 agrees at 8 bases. V gave up 5 bases and J gave up 7 bases; unmatched junction bases: 6. This CDR3 region has 13 residues. The germline gives CDR1 MNHEY, CDR2 SMNVEV (reference sequence). In DNA, the CDR3 is TGTGCCAGCAGTCCACAGGGGGACGGGACCCAGTACTTC. It codes for CASSPQGDGTQYF.

The J gene is TRBJ2-5, the V gene TRBV5-4, with 7 bases aligning to TRBD2. Germline CDR1 SGHNT, CDR2 YYREEE (reference sequence). This CDR3 comprises 16 residues. V was pared by 4 bases and J by 7 bases, with 16 bases of the junction left unmatched. CDR3 nucleotide sequence: TGTGCCAGCAGCCTTGGTTGGAGTGCGGGGGAACGGACCCAGTACTTC. It encodes CASSLGWSAGERTQYF.

The gene calls are TRBV9 and TRBJ2-2; D is perhaps TRBD1 (5 bases). The CDR3 is 12 amino acids. From germline, CDR1 is SGDLS and CDR2 YYNGEE. With 0 bases removed from V and 8 bases from J, the gap between germline ends came to 5 bases. DNA for the CDR3: TGTGCCAGCAGCGTAGGGACAGGGGAGCTGTTTTTT. Translating gives CASSVGTGELFF.

The CDR3 bases are TGTGCCAGTAGTGCAGCCCGCCTAGCGAGGAACACCGGGGAGCTGTTTTTT. Translation: CASSAARLARNTGELFF. This rearrangement joins TRBV19 to TRBJ2-2; perhaps TRBD2 as D (6 bases). V was clipped by 5 bases and J by 1 base, with 17 bases between them. CDR3 size: 17 residues. Germline CDR1 and CDR2: LNHDA and SQIVND (reference sequence).